The rows below give T cell receptor beta chains drawn from one sample of a study of early T cells in non-severe SARS-CoV-2 infection. TCRdb re-analysed the 5' RACE reads in MiXCR, keeping a single row per CDR3 protein. Of just over 95,000 distinct CDR3 sequences in the sample, approximately 10% were seen once. The sample consisted of whole blood. The receptors shown here come from an adult who was a healthcare worker with PCR-confirmed SARS-CoV-2 infection or an uninfected control (not recorded which). CDR3s include the opening cysteine and the closing phenylalanine or tryptophan. A D gene is named only where the DNA matches it firmly. Some rows mark clone size as missing; the rest say once, few, many or name a class of expanded clone.

v_gene: TRBV6-6; len: 17; j_gene: TRBJ2-4; abundance: many; d_gene: TRBD1; CDR3nt: TGTGCCAGCAGACAGGGGGACAGGGTTTCAGCCAAAAACATTCAGTACTTC; CDR3aa: CASRQGDRVSAKNIQYF
v_gene: TRBV11-1; len: 16; j_gene: TRBJ2-1; abundance: many; d_gene: TRBD2; CDR3nt: TGTGCCAGCAGCCACCGACTAGCGGACAACATCCGGGAGCAGTTCTTC; CDR3aa: CASSHRLADNIREQFF
v_gene: TRBV20-1; len: 13; j_gene: TRBJ1-4; abundance: few; d_gene: .; CDR3nt: TGCAGTGCTAGAGATGCGGCGCGGGAAAAACTGTTTTTT; CDR3aa: CSARDAAREKLFF
v_gene: TRBV27; len: 14; j_gene: TRBJ1-2; abundance: many; d_gene: .; CDR3nt: TGTGCCAGCAGTTTAGGCGGACAGCCCTATGGCTACACCTTC; CDR3aa: CASSLGGQPYGYTF
v_gene: TRBV20-1; len: 15; j_gene: TRBJ2-1; abundance: few; d_gene: TRBD2; CDR3nt: TGCAGTGCTCGCTGGGTGGCGGGGGGATACAATGAGCAGTTCTTC; CDR3aa: CSARWVAGGYNEQFF
v_gene: TRBV29-1; len: 14; j_gene: TRBJ1-1; abundance: few; d_gene: .; CDR3nt: TGCAGCGTTGTAGCCAGGGCCATGAACACTGAAGCTTTCTTT; CDR3aa: CSVVARAMNTEAFF
v_gene: TRBV20-1; len: 15; j_gene: TRBJ2-3; abundance: few; d_gene: .; CDR3nt: TGCAGTGCTTCCGAAGGGGGAGAGAGCACAGATACGCAGTATTTT; CDR3aa: CSASEGGESTDTQYF
v_gene: TRBV29-1; len: 12; j_gene: TRBJ2-5; abundance: many; d_gene: TRBD2; CDR3nt: TGCAGCGCGTCGAGCGGGAGTGAGACCCAGTACTTC; CDR3aa: CSASSGSETQYF
v_gene: TRBV6-1; len: 15; j_gene: TRBJ2-1; abundance: .; d_gene: .; CDR3nt: TGTGCCAGCAGTGTCGGGACACACTCCTACAATGAGCAGTTCTTC; CDR3aa: CASSVGTHSYNEQFF
v_gene: TRBV11-2; len: 14; j_gene: TRBJ2-3; abundance: many; d_gene: .; CDR3nt: TGTGCCAGCAGCTTAGATTCTGCTGCAGATACGCAGTATTTT; CDR3aa: CASSLDSAADTQYF
v_gene: TRBV7-2; len: 14; j_gene: TRBJ1-6; abundance: .; d_gene: TRBD1; CDR3nt: TGTGTCAGCAGCTCGGGACAGAGTAATTCACCCCTCCACTTT; CDR3aa: CVSSSGQSNSPLHF
v_gene: TRBV20-1; len: 12; j_gene: TRBJ2-7; abundance: .; d_gene: .; CDR3nt: TGCAGTGCCAGACCCACACGAGGGGAGCAGTACTTC; CDR3aa: CSARPTRGEQYF
v_gene: TRBV5-4; len: 13; j_gene: TRBJ2-6; abundance: many; d_gene: .; CDR3nt: TGTGCCAGCAGGGCGACTGAGGCCAACGTCCTGACTTTC; CDR3aa: CASRATEANVLTF
v_gene: TRBV16; len: 17; j_gene: TRBJ1-5; abundance: few; d_gene: TRBD1; CDR3nt: TGTGCCAGCAGTCGTATTGACCCGGGACAGGGGGTTCAGCCCCAGCATTTT; CDR3aa: CASSRIDPGQGVQPQHF
v_gene: TRBV3-1; len: 16; j_gene: TRBJ1-2; abundance: few; d_gene: TRBD1; CDR3nt: TGTGCCAGCAGCCAAAGCCTCGGACAGGGGTTCCATGGCTACACCTTC; CDR3aa: CASSQSLGQGFHGYTF
v_gene: TRBV20-1; len: 12; j_gene: TRBJ1-1; abundance: few; d_gene: TRBD1; CDR3nt: TGCAGCCTACTCCCAGGGGGCACTGAAGCTTTCTTT; CDR3aa: CSLLPGGTEAFF
v_gene: TRBV7-9; len: 16; j_gene: TRBJ2-5; abundance: many; d_gene: .; CDR3nt: TGTGCCAGCAGCCCTCCCCTTCGCGGGGCCCAAGAGACCCAGTACTTC; CDR3aa: CASSPPLRGAQETQYF
v_gene: TRBV20-1; len: 14; j_gene: TRBJ2-3; abundance: .; d_gene: .; CDR3nt: TGCAGTGCTTACGGCTATCTGGTAACAGATACGCAGTATTTT; CDR3aa: CSAYGYLVTDTQYF
v_gene: TRBV29-1; len: 12; j_gene: TRBJ1-4; abundance: few; d_gene: .; CDR3nt: TGCAGCGTTGCAGGAGAGAGTGAAAAACTGTTTTTT; CDR3aa: CSVAGESEKLFF
v_gene: TRBV7-9; len: 15; j_gene: TRBJ2-7; abundance: few; d_gene: .; CDR3nt: TGTGCCAGCAGCTTAGGGGACCCAAGCAGTTACGAGCAGTACTTC; CDR3aa: CASSLGDPSSYEQYF
v_gene: TRBV6-2/TRBV6-3; len: 13; j_gene: TRBJ2-7; abundance: few; d_gene: .; CDR3nt: TGTGCCAGCAGTTACGGACCGGGGAACGAGCAGTACTTC; CDR3aa: CASSYGPGNEQYF
v_gene: TRBV5-1; len: 14; j_gene: TRBJ1-2; abundance: many; d_gene: TRBD1; CDR3nt: TGCGCCAGCAGCTTGGCGGGACAGGGGAGTGGCTACACCTTC; CDR3aa: CASSLAGQGSGYTF
v_gene: TRBV4-2; len: 15; j_gene: TRBJ1-3; abundance: .; d_gene: .; CDR3nt: TGTGCCAGCAGCCAAGAGGGGGAATGGGGAAACACCATATATTTT; CDR3aa: CASSQEGEWGNTIYF
v_gene: TRBV20-1; len: 13; j_gene: TRBJ2-2; abundance: few; d_gene: .; CDR3nt: TGCAGTGCTCCTCGGACAACCACCGGGGAGCTGTTTTTT; CDR3aa: CSAPRTTTGELFF
v_gene: TRBV6-7; len: 11; j_gene: TRBJ1-6; abundance: .; d_gene: .; CDR3nt: TGTGCCAGCAGACTCCAACCACCCCTCCACTTT; CDR3aa: CASRLQPPLHF
v_gene: TRBV7-2; len: 14; j_gene: TRBJ2-1; abundance: many; d_gene: .; CDR3nt: TGTGCCAGCAGCTTAGGAGTAGCCCCCAATGAGCAGTTCTTC; CDR3aa: CASSLGVAPNEQFF
v_gene: TRBV20-1; len: 9; j_gene: TRBJ1-2; abundance: .; d_gene: .; CDR3nt: TGCAGTGCTGGCTATGGCTACACCTTC; CDR3aa: CSAGYGYTF
v_gene: TRBV21-1; len: 13; j_gene: TRBJ2-7; abundance: many; d_gene: .; CDR3nt: TGTGCCAGCACCTGCGGGACGACCTACGAGCAGTACTTC; CDR3aa: CASTCGTTYEQYF
v_gene: TRBV11-3; len: 14; j_gene: TRBJ2-2; abundance: .; d_gene: .; CDR3nt: TGTGCCAGCAGCCCCGGAGGGGACACCGGGGAGCTGTTTTTT; CDR3aa: CASSPGGDTGELFF
v_gene: TRBV10-3; len: 13; j_gene: TRBJ2-1; abundance: few; d_gene: .; CDR3nt: TGTGCCATCAGTGAGTCCCCCGGCAATGAGCAGTTCTTC; CDR3aa: CAISESPGNEQFF
v_gene: TRBV27; len: 19; j_gene: TRBJ2-2; abundance: few; d_gene: TRBD1; CDR3nt: TGTGCCAGCAGTTTTTCCGGGACAGGGGGTCGTGCTAACACCGGGGAGCTGTTTTTT; CDR3aa: CASSFSGTGGRANTGELFF
v_gene: TRBV7-8; len: 14; j_gene: TRBJ2-5; abundance: few; d_gene: .; CDR3nt: TGTGCCAGCAGCTTAGGCCAGGGACAAGAGACCCAGTACTTC; CDR3aa: CASSLGQGQETQYF
v_gene: TRBV7-8; len: 17; j_gene: TRBJ2-6; abundance: few; d_gene: .; CDR3nt: TGTGCCAGCAGGCCTGGACGGGTTGACTCTGGGGCCAACGTCCTGACTTTC; CDR3aa: CASRPGRVDSGANVLTF
v_gene: TRBV6-5; len: 13; j_gene: TRBJ1-6; abundance: .; d_gene: .; CDR3nt: TGTGCCAGCAAAGGCAGGGACCCTTCACCCCTCCACTTT; CDR3aa: CASKGRDPSPLHF
v_gene: TRBV20-1; len: 14; j_gene: TRBJ1-5; abundance: many; d_gene: .; CDR3nt: TGCAGTGCTAGAGGGGGGGGCCGAAGTCAGCCCCAGCATTTT; CDR3aa: CSARGGGRSQPQHF
v_gene: TRBV28; len: 14; j_gene: TRBJ2-7; abundance: few; d_gene: TRBD1; CDR3nt: TGTGCCAGCAGTTCAACGGGACAGGGCTACGAGCAGTACTTC; CDR3aa: CASSSTGQGYEQYF
v_gene: TRBV5-1; len: 15; j_gene: TRBJ1-2; abundance: many; d_gene: .; CDR3nt: TGCGCCAGCAGCTCTGACGGACAGACCCCAAGTGGCTACACCTTC; CDR3aa: CASSSDGQTPSGYTF
v_gene: TRBV20-1; len: 15; j_gene: TRBJ2-3; abundance: few; d_gene: TRBD1; CDR3nt: TGCAGTGCCCCAGACAGGGTTCGGATGACAGATACGCAGTATTTT; CDR3aa: CSAPDRVRMTDTQYF
v_gene: TRBV12-3/TRBV12-4; len: 12; j_gene: TRBJ2-7; abundance: many; d_gene: .; CDR3nt: TGTGCCAGCAGTCCGTCCCCCGCCGAGCAGTACTTC; CDR3aa: CASSPSPAEQYF
v_gene: TRBV7-2; len: 14; j_gene: TRBJ2-5; abundance: .; d_gene: .; CDR3nt: TGTGCCAGCAGCTTTTATGCGGCCCAAGAGACCCAGTACTTC; CDR3aa: CASSFYAAQETQYF
v_gene: TRBV11-2; len: 13; j_gene: TRBJ1-4; abundance: .; d_gene: .; CDR3nt: TGTGCCAGCAGCTTAGCAGGACCCGGGGGACTGTTTTTT; CDR3aa: CASSLAGPGGLFF
v_gene: TRBV6-5; len: 16; j_gene: TRBJ2-2; abundance: few; d_gene: TRBD2; CDR3nt: TGTGCCAGCAGTTACGAAGCGGGAGGTTCGACCGGGGAGCTGTTTTTT; CDR3aa: CASSYEAGGSTGELFF
v_gene: TRBV4-1; len: 17; j_gene: TRBJ2-7; abundance: many; d_gene: TRBD1; CDR3nt: TGCGCCAGCAGCCAAGCCCCAACCGGGACAGGGGCCTACGAGCAGTACTTC; CDR3aa: CASSQAPTGTGAYEQYF
v_gene: TRBV5-8; len: 16; j_gene: TRBJ2-3; abundance: few; d_gene: TRBD2; CDR3nt: TGTGCCAGCAGCGCCGTTAGCGGGAGGGTCACAGATACGCAGTATTTT; CDR3aa: CASSAVSGRVTDTQYF
v_gene: TRBV25-1; len: 15; j_gene: TRBJ1-6; abundance: many; d_gene: .; CDR3nt: TGTGCCAGCAGTCCCCCCTGGGGCTATAATTCACCCCTCCACTTT; CDR3aa: CASSPPWGYNSPLHF
v_gene: TRBV6-2/TRBV6-3; len: 17; j_gene: TRBJ2-6; abundance: many; d_gene: TRBD1; CDR3nt: TGTGCCAGCAGTTATGAGACAGGGGCGTCTGGGGCCAACGTCCTGACTTTC; CDR3aa: CASSYETGASGANVLTF
v_gene: TRBV7-9; len: 14; j_gene: TRBJ1-1; abundance: few; d_gene: .; CDR3nt: TGTGCCAGCTGCTTGGAGGTGGAGCACACTGAAGCTTTCTTT; CDR3aa: CASCLEVEHTEAFF
v_gene: TRBV29-1; len: 11; j_gene: TRBJ2-7; abundance: many; d_gene: .; CDR3nt: TGCAGCGTTCGGTGGGGGTACGAGCAGTACTTC; CDR3aa: CSVRWGYEQYF
v_gene: TRBV29-1; len: 14; j_gene: TRBJ2-3; abundance: .; d_gene: TRBD1; CDR3nt: TGCAGCGTTGCCAGGGGGCGTCTATCAGATACGCAGTATTTT; CDR3aa: CSVARGRLSDTQYF
v_gene: TRBV7-9; len: 12; j_gene: TRBJ2-1; abundance: .; d_gene: .; CDR3nt: TGTGCCGGCAGCTCCTTGTACAATGAGCAGTTCTTC; CDR3aa: CAGSSLYNEQFF
v_gene: TRBV28; len: 13; j_gene: TRBJ2-1; abundance: many; d_gene: .; CDR3nt: TGTGCCAGCAGTTTAGTATTCGGGAATGAGCAGTTCTTC; CDR3aa: CASSLVFGNEQFF
v_gene: TRBV29-1; len: 11; j_gene: TRBJ1-3; abundance: many; d_gene: TRBD1; CDR3nt: TGCAGCGCCCAGGGGGGCGGTTTGAAATATTTT; CDR3aa: CSAQGGGLKYF
v_gene: TRBV20-1; len: 19; j_gene: TRBJ2-7; abundance: many; d_gene: TRBD1; CDR3nt: TGCAGTGCTAGAGATTTGCGACAGGGGCTCCGGCCCAGCTCCTACGAGCAGTACTTC; CDR3aa: CSARDLRQGLRPSSYEQYF
v_gene: TRBV12-5; len: 15; j_gene: TRBJ1-3; abundance: many; d_gene: TRBD1; CDR3nt: TGTGCTAGTGCCGTGGACAGGGGCGATGGAAACACCATATATTTT; CDR3aa: CASAVDRGDGNTIYF
v_gene: TRBV6-6; len: 14; j_gene: TRBJ2-7; abundance: few; d_gene: .; CDR3nt: TGTGCCAGCAGAGCTCGGACGCATTCCTACGAGCAGTACTTC; CDR3aa: CASRARTHSYEQYF
v_gene: TRBV24-1; len: 16; j_gene: TRBJ2-7; abundance: .; d_gene: TRBD2; CDR3nt: TGTGCCACCAGTGACCCCACGGGCAGCGGGATGCAAGAGCAGTACTTC; CDR3aa: CATSDPTGSGMQEQYF
v_gene: TRBV9; len: 11; j_gene: TRBJ2-3; abundance: many; d_gene: .; CDR3nt: TGTGCCAGCAGCGTAGGAGATACGCAGTATTTT; CDR3aa: CASSVGDTQYF
v_gene: TRBV28; len: 15; j_gene: TRBJ2-1; abundance: few; d_gene: .; CDR3nt: TGTGCCAGCAGTTTAGTCCAGGGCGTCAACAATGAGCAGTTCTTC; CDR3aa: CASSLVQGVNNEQFF
v_gene: TRBV4-1; len: 13; j_gene: TRBJ2-7; abundance: many; d_gene: .; CDR3nt: TGCGCCAGCAGCCAAGACCCTGAGTACGAGCAGTACTTC; CDR3aa: CASSQDPEYEQYF